The T cell receptor beta chain under discussion was sequenced for a study of PD-1 blockade in classical Hodgkin lymphoma. Brentuximab vedotin exposure varied, and every patient relapsed after autologous stem cell transplantation. Purified CD4+ T cells were obtained from thawed PBMCs through magnetic negative selection. This clone occurred once. Here immunoSEQ multiplex PCR was the method, and the copy in TCRdb shows in-frame clones only, minus some. The sample has about 31,000 clones, 85% seen once. Germline CDR1 is WNHNN and CDR2 is SYGVQD (reference sequence). The trim removed 3 bases at V and 2 bases at J, leaving 10 bases unmatched. The CDR3 spans 18 residues.

The source was CD4+ T cells from blood, collected at baseline. This rearrangement joins TRBV10-1 to TRBJ2-5; the match to TRBD2 covers 12 bases. The receptor was derived from a human donor with classical Hodgkin lymphoma. As DNA, the CDR3 is TGCGCCAGCAGTGAAAGACTAGCGGGAGTTCCTCCGCAAGAGACCCAGTACTTC. Protein sequence: CASSERLAGVPPQETQYF.